This entry features one TCR beta chain sequence. Profiled with immunoSEQ multiplex PCR; TCRdb holds only in-frame clones, not every one. The table lists about 64,000 clones, roughly 88% of them singletons. There are 17 residues in the CDR3. Germline-derived CDR1 and CDR2 are SGHAT and FQNNGV. V dropped 1 base and J dropped 4 bases, with 19 bases sitting between them. This record comes from a study of T cell changes during pregnancy in multiple sclerosis. The sample was peripheral blood, taken in the second trimester of pregnancy. The chain couples TRBV11-2 to TRBJ1-1, with D unresolved. This receptor was identified in a female donor in good health, enrolled as a control in a pregnancy study. The CDR3 bases are TGTGCCAGCAGCTTAGTTTGGACTCGAGGAGGTATCACTGAAGCTTTCTTT. Its translation is CASSLVWTRGGITEAFF.